This record covers a single TCR beta chain. Its antigen is undetermined. MiXCR, run by TCRdb on the RT-PCR reads, gives a single entry per CDR3 protein. The data contain roughly 790,000 distinct CDR3 sequences, 21% of them seen just once; the ten biggest clones take up approximately 10%. The data were taken from a study of response to subunit inactivated influenza vaccine. Study-wide points: Authors suggested that a seasonal influenza vaccination recruits few new T cells each time.

CDR1 is LNHDA, CDR2 SQIVND, per germline (reference sequence). Unmatched junction bases numbered 12, after V lost 8 bases and J lost 9 bases. CDR3 length: 15 residues. Sequenced here: PBMCs from blood, sampled 5 days after vaccination. The sequence was obtained from a man aged 45-65 years who received an inactivated influenza vaccine. The chain recombines TRBV19 with TRBJ1-5, with 11 bases lining up with TRBD1. The CDR3 nucleotides read TGTGCCAGTTGGAGCGGGACAGGGGGGGCGCGGCCCCAGCATTTT. Amino acids: CASWSGTGGARPQHF.